Presented here are 9 T cell receptor beta chains from one specimen sequenced in a study of OX40 agonist ivuxolimab in advanced cancers. Sequenced by immunoSEQ multiplex PCR; TCRdb stores in-frame clones only, minus some. This table holds about 80,000 clones, 88% found once. Sequencing used CD4+ or CD8+ T cells sorted from blood, obtained in a trial of the OX40 agonist ivuxolimab. These receptors were obtained from an adult with an advanced solid tumor such as melanoma, head and neck, liver or kidney cancer.

The rearrangement links TRBV19 to TRBJ1-5, with D uncertain. Germline V lookup: CDR1 LNHDA, CDR2 SQIVND (reference sequence). The CDR3 is 15 amino acids. Trimming removed 6 bases from V and 0 bases from J, with 12 bases in between. Written as DNA, the CDR3 is TGTGCCAGTAGCTCCGTCGGGGTTAGCAATCAGCCCCAGCATTTT. As protein: CASSSVGVSNQPQHF.

CDR3 residues: CASSRGQGYEPQHF. In DNA, the CDR3 is TGTGCCAGCTCACGAGGACAGGGCTACGAGCCCCAGCATTTT. The chain uses TRBV18 and TRBJ1-5; 8 bases align to TRBD1. The germline CDR1 and CDR2 sequences are KGHSH and LQKENI. Trimming cost V 4 bases and J 8 bases; bases outside gene matches: 7. The CDR3 is 14 amino acids.

This chain uses TRBV7-3 with TRBJ1-2; 7 nucleotides line up with TRBD1. Germline CDR1 is SGHTA and CDR2 is FQGTGA. V shed 2 bases, J shed 0 bases, and the junction held 12 bases outside the gene matches. The CDR3 consists of 18 residues. The CDR3 region has the DNA TGTGCCAGCAGCTTAGGCCCGAGACAGGGCGCTTCTAACTATGGCTACACCTTC. Translated: CASSLGPRQGASNYGYTF.

The chain is built from TRBV5-1 and TRBJ2-5; TRBD1 agrees at 8 bases. This CDR3 spans 15 amino acids. J was trimmed by 5 bases and V by 0 bases; bases with no gene match: 6. From germline, CDR1 is SGHRS and CDR2 YFSETQ. The DNA of the CDR3 is TGCGCCAGCAGCTTGGCGGGGACAGGTGGGGAGACCCAGTACTTC. Translating gives CASSLAGTGGETQYF.

The chain links TRBV19 to TRBJ1-2, with D maybe TRBD1 (6 bases). V lost 5 bases and J lost 7, with 20 bases in between. The CDR3 loop spans 15 amino acids. CDR1 and CDR2 from the germline V gene are LNHDA and SQIVND (reference sequence). CDR3 nucleotide sequence: TGTGCCAGTAGTGTACAGGGCAACACCCAAGTTGGCTACACCTTC. This sequence encodes CASSVQGNTQVGYTF. The full variable domain, completed using reference TRBV19 and TRBJ1-2, is DGGITQSPKYLFRKEGQNVTLSCEQNLNHDAMYWYRQDPGQGLRLIYYSQIVNDFQKGDIAEGYSVSREKKESFPLTVTSAQKNPTAFYLCASSVQGNTQVGYTFGSGTRLTVV.

The chain has TRBV29-1 and TRBJ1-3; 7 bases match TRBD1. CDR3 length: 14 residues. V shed 4 bases, J shed 4 bases, and the junction held 7 bases outside the gene matches. CDR1 is SQVTM, CDR2 ANQGSEA, per germline. CDR3 in amino acids: CSVGLTGRGNTIYF. CDR3 nucleotides: TGCAGCGTTGGACTGACAGGGAGGGGAAACACCATATATTTT.

The V call is TRBV6-1, the J call TRBJ1-5; 8 bases agree with TRBD1. CDR1 and CDR2 (germline): MNHNS, SASEGT. J lost 2 bases, V lost 2 bases, and 8 bases had no gene match. The CDR3 sequence is 17 residues long. CDR3 residues: CASSESRQGRRNQPQHF. The CDR3 region has the DNA TGTGCCAGCAGTGAAAGTAGACAGGGGAGGCGCAATCAGCCCCAGCATTTT.

The chain uses TRBV6-6 and TRBJ2-7, with D tentatively TRBD2 (7 bases). CDR3 length equals 14 residues. Germline lookup yields CDR1 MNHNY and CDR2 SVGAGI (reference sequence). Trimming stripped 6 bases from V and 9 bases from J, with 21 bases between. The CDR3 DNA reads TGTGCCAGCAGAAAGACTAGTGGGGGGGCTGTGCAGTACTTC. Amino acid sequence: CASRKTSGGAVQYF.

V and J are TRBV6-1 and TRBJ1-2; D call uncertain. Germline V lookup: CDR1 MNHNS, CDR2 SASEGT. The V gene lost 0 bases and the J gene lost 2 bases, with 7 bases spanning the gap. The CDR3 has 14 residues. The CDR3 here is CASSEARKNYGYTF. The CDR3 nucleotides are TGTGCCAGCAGTGAAGCGCGAAAGAACTATGGCTACACCTTC.